The source of this T cell receptor (beta chain) is a study of blood T cell repertoires in COVID-19. Enrolled through a virtual design, the participants were between about 18 and 89 years of age and came from 24 US areas. V shed 2 bases and J shed 3 bases, with 13 bases lying between them. CDR1 is MGHRA, CDR2 YSYEKL, per germline. The CDR3 is made up of 15 amino acids. Source study methods: Amplified reference gene primers provided the basis for estimating nucleated cell counts. Here immunoSEQ multiplex PCR was the method, and the copy in TCRdb shows in-frame clones only, minus some. The D gene and trimming were derived from the DNA, and the V and J assignments and clone size from that table. Altogether around 150,000 clones are present, just under 85% being singletons, with the ten largest covering more than 5%.

The TCR originated in a woman between 40 and 50 years old who had recovered from COVID-19. The sample taken for sequencing was PBMCs or T cells enriched from blood (not recorded which). The chain combines TRBV4-1 with TRBJ1-2, with a weak D call TRBD1 (5 bases). The chain's CDR3 is CASSQPRQGYYGYTF. The CDR3 DNA follows: TGCGCCAGCAGCCAACCGCGGCAGGGTTACTATGGCTACACCTTC.